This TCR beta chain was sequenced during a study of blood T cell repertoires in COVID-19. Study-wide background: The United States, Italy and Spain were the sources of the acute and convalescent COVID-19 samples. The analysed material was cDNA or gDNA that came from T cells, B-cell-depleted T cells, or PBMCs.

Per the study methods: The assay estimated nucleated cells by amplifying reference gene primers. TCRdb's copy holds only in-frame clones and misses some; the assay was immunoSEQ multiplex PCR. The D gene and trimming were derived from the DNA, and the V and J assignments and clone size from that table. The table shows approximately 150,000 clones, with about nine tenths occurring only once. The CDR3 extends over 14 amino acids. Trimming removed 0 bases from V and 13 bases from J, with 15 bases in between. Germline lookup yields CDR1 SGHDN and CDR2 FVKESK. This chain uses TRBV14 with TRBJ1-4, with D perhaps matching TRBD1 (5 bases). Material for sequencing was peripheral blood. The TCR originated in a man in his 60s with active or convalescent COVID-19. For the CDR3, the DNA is TGTGCCAGCAGCCAAGATCCAGGGCCCAAAGCACTGTTTTTT. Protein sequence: CASSQDPGPKALFF.